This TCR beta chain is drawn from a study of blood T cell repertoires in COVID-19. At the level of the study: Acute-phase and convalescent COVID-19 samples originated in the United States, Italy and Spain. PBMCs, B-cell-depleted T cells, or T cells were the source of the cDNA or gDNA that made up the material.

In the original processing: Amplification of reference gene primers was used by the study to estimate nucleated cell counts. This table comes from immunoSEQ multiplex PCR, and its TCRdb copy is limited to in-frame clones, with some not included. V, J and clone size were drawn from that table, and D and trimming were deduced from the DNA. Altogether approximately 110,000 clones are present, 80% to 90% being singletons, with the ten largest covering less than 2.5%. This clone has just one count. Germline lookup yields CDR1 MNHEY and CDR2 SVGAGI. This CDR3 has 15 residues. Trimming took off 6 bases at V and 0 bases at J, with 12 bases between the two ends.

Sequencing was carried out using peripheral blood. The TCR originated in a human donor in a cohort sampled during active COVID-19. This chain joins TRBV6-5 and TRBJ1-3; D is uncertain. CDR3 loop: CASRPRAGSGNTIYF. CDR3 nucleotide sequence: TGTGCCAGCAGACCCCGGGCGGGCTCTGGAAACACCATATATTTT.